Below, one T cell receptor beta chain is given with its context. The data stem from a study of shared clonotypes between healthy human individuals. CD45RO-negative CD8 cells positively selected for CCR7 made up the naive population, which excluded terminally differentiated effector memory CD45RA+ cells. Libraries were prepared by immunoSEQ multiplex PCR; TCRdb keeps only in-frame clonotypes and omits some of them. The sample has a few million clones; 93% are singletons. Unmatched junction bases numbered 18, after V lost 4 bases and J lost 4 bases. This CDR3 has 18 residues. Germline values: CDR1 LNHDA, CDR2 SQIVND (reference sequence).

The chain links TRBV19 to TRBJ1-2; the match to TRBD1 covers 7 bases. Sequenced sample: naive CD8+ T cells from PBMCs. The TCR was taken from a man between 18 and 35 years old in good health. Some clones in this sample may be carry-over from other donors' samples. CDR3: CASSTPRDSFQSAYGYTF. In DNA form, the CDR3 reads TGTGCCAGTAGTACACCGCGGGACAGTTTTCAATCGGCCTATGGCTACACCTTC.